The present T cell receptor (beta chain) was sequenced within a study of control samples from healthy donors and cancer patients. The data were produced by immunoSEQ multiplex PCR, yet TCRdb's version contains in-frame clones alone and is incomplete. The sample shows some 120,000 clones, approximately 89% of them seen only once. This clone was seen more than once but under ten times. From germline, CDR1 is PRHDT and CDR2 FYEKMQ (reference sequence). V was clipped by 6 bases and J by 1 base; unmatched bases: 4. The CDR3 sequence is 15 residues long. The source is a man aged 18 to 29 in good health. Sequencing was done on a sample of blood. V and J are TRBV13 and TRBJ2-5; 11 nucleotides line up with TRBD2. CDR3 sequence (DNA): TGTGCCAGCAGACTAGCGGGGGCCCTCCAAGAGACCCAGTACTTC. It is translated as CASRLAGALQETQYF.